A single sample gave rise to the 2 T cell receptor beta chains below, sequenced in a study of T cell changes during pregnancy in multiple sclerosis. The data were produced by immunoSEQ multiplex PCR, yet TCRdb's version contains in-frame clones alone and is incomplete. Of 57,000 or so clones in the sample, approximately 91% were seen once. This specimen was peripheral blood, taken in the first trimester of pregnancy. The receptors come from a female donor with multiple sclerosis, enrolled in a pregnancy study.

The chain uses TRBV20-1 and TRBJ2-7, with D maybe TRBD2 (5 bases). The CDR3 totals 10 residues. Deletions cut 4 bases from V and 5 bases from J, with 6 bases between. Germline V gives CDR1 DFQATT, CDR2 SNEGSKA (reference sequence). The CDR3 DNA is TGCAGTGCTACCGGGAACGAGCAGTACTTC. Its translation is CSATGNEQYF.

Here the CDR3 reads CSVSGPSVSYEQYF. CDR3 nucleotide sequence: TGCAGCGTCTCGGGGCCTAGCGTCTCCTACGAGCAGTACTTC. V gene TRBV29-1 combines with J gene TRBJ2-5, with D perhaps TRBD2 (6 bases). The end of the DNA aligns better with TRBJ2-7, so the J call may be wrong. This CDR3 region has 14 residues. Germline V gene data show CDR1 as SQVTM and CDR2 as ANQGSEA.